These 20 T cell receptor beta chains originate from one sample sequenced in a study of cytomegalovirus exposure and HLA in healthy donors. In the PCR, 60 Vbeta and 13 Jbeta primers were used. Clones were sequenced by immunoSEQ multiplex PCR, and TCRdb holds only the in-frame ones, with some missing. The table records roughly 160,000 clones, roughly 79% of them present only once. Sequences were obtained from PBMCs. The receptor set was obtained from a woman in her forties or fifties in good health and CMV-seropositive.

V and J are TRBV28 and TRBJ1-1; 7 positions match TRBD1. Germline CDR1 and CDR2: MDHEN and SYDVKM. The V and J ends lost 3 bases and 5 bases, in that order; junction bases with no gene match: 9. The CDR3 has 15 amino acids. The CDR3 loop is CASSFRRGGRTEAFF. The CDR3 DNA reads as TGTGCCAGCAGTTTCAGGCGAGGGGGCCGGACTGAAGCTTTCTTT. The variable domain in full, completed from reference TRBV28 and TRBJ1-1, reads DVKVTQSSRYLVKRTGEKVFLECVQDMDHENMFWYRQDPGLGLRLIYFSYDVKMKEKGDIPEGYSVSREKKERFSLILESASTNQTSMYLCASSFRRGGRTEAFFGQGTRLTVV.

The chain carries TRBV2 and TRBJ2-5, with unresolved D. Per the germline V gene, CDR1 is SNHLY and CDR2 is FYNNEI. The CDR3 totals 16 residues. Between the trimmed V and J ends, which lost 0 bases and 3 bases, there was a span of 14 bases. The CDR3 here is CASSEAGRGLEETQYF. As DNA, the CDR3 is TGTGCCAGCAGTGAAGCGGGTAGAGGCTTGGAAGAGACCCAGTACTTC.

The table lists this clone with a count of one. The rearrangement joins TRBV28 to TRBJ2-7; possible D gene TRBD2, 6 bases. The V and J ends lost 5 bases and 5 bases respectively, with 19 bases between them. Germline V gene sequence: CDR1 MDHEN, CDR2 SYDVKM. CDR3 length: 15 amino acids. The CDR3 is CASSPPRSGGHEQYF. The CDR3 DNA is TGTGCCAGCAGTCCCCCCCGTAGCGGCGGCCACGAGCAGTACTTC.

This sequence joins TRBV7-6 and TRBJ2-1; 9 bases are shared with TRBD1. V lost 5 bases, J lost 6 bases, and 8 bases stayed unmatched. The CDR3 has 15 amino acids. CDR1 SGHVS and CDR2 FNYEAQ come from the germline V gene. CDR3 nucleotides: TGTGCCAGCAGCGCCTGGACAGGGGAGGCCAATGAGCAGTTCTTC. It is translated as CASSAWTGEANEQFF.

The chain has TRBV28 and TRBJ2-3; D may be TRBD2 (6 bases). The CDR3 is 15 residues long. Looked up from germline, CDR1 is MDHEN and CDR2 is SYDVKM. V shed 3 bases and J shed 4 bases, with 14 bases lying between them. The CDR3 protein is CASSLRGGIPDTQYF. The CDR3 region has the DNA TGTGCCAGCAGTTTGCGGGGAGGTATTCCAGATACGCAGTATTTT. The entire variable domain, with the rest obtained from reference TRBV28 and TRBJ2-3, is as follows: DVKVTQSSRYLVKRTGEKVFLECVQDMDHENMFWYRQDPGLGLRLIYFSYDVKMKEKGDIPEGYSVSREKKERFSLILESASTNQTSMYLCASSLRGGIPDTQYFGPGTRLTVL.

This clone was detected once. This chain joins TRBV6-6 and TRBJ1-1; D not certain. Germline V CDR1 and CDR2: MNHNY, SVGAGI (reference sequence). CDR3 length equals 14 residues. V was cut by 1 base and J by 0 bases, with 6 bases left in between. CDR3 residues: CASSYYPVNTEAFF. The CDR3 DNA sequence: TGTGCCAGCAGTTACTATCCGGTGAACACTGAAGCTTTCTTT.

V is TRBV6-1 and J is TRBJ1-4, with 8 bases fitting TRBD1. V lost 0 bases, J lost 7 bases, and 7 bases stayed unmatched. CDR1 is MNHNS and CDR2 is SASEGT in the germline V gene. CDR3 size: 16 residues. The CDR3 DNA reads TGTGCCAGCAGTGAAGCCAGACAGGGGAGTGGTGAAAAACTGTTTTTT. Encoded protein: CASSEARQGSGEKLFF.

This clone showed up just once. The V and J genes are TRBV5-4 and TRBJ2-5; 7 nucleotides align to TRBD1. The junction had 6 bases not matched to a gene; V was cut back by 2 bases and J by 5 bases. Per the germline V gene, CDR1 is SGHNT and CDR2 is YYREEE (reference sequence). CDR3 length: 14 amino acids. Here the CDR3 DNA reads TGTGCCAGCAGCTTAGACAGGGTTAGGGAGACCCAGTACTTC. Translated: CASSLDRVRETQYF.

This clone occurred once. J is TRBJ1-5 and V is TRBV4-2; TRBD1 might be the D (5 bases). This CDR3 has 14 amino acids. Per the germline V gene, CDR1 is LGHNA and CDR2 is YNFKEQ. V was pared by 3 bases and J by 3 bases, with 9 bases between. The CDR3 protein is CASSQRQSNQPQHF. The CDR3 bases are TGTGCCAGCAGCCAGAGACAGTCCAATCAGCCCCAGCATTTT.

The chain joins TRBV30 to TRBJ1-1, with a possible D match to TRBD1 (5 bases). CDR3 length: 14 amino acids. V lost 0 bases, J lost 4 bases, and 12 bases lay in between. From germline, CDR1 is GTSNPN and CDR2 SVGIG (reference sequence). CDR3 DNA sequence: TGTGCCTGGAGTGTTGGGGGGGGTGGCACTGAAGCTTTCTTT. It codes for CAWSVGGGGTEAFF. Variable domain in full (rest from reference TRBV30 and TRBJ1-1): SQTIHQWPATLVQPVGSPLSLECTVEGTSNPNLYWYRQAAGRGLQLLFYSVGIGQISSEVPQNLSASRPQDRQFILSSKKLLLSDSGFYLCAWSVGGGGTEAFFGQGTRLTVV.

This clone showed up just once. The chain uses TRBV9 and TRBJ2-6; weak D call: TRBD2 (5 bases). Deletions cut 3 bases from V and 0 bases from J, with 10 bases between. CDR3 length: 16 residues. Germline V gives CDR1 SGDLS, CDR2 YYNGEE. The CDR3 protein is CASSGDRDSGANVLTF. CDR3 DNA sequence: TGTGCCAGCAGCGGTGACCGGGACTCTGGGGCCAACGTCCTGACTTTC.

Written as DNA, the CDR3 is TGTGCCAGCAGTTTCTTGGGAGATGAAAAACTGTTTTTT. Its translation is CASSFLGDEKLFF. This chain connects TRBV6-5 to TRBJ1-4; D not certain. CDR3 length: 13 residues. The germline V gene has CDR1 MNHEY and CDR2 SVGAGI. V shed 4 bases and J shed 6 bases, with 9 bases lying between them.

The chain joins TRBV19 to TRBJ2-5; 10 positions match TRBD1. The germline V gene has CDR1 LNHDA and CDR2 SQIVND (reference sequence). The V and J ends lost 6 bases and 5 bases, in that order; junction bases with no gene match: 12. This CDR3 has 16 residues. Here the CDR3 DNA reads TGTGCCAGTAGGGGGAGGGGACAGGGGACTACGGAGACCCAGTACTTC. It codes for CASRGRGQGTTETQYF.

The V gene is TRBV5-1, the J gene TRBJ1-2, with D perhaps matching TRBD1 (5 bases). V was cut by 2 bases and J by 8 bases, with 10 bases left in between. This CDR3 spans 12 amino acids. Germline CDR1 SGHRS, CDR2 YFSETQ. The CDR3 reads CASSFGGEGYTF. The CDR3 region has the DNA TGCGCCAGCAGCTTTGGGGGGGAAGGCTACACCTTC.

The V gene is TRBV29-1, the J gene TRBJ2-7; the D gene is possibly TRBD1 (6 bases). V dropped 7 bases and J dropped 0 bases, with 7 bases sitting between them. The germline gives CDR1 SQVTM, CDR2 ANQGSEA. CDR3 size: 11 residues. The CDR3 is CSGTVSYEQYF. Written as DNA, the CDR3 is TGCAGCGGGACAGTCTCCTACGAGCAGTACTTC.

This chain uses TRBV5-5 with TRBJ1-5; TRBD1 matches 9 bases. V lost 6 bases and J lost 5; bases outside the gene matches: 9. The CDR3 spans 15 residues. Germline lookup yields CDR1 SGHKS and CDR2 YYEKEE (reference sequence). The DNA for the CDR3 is TGTGCCAGCACCCCTACAGGGGGCCAGGATCAGCCCCAGCATTTT. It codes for CASTPTGGQDQPQHF.

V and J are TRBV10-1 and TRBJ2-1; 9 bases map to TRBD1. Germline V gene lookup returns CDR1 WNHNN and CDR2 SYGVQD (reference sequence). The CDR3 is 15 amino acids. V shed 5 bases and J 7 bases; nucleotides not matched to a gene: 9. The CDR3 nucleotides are TGCGCCAGCAGTCTCCGGGGACAGGGAGGAAATGAGCAGTTCTTC. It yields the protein CASSLRGQGGNEQFF.

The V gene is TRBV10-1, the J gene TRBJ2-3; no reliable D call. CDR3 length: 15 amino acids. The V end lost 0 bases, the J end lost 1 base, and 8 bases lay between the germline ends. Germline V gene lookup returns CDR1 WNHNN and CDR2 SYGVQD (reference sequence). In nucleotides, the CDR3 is TGCGCCAGCAGTGAGTCGACTGCTCGCACAGATACGCAGTATTTT. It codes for CASSESTARTDTQYF.

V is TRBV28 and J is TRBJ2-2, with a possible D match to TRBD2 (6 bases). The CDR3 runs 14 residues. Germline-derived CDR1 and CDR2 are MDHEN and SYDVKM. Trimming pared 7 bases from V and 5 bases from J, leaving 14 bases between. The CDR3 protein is CASTGERTTGELFF. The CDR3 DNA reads TGTGCCAGCACGGGGGAGAGAACAACCGGGGAGCTGTTTTTT.

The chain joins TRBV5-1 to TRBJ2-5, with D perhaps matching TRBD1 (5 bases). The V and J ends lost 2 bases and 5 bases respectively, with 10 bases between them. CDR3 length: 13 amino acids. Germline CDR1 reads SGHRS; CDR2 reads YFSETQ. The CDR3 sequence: CASSFPGHETQYF. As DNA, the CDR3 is TGCGCCAGCAGCTTCCCAGGGCACGAGACCCAGTACTTC.